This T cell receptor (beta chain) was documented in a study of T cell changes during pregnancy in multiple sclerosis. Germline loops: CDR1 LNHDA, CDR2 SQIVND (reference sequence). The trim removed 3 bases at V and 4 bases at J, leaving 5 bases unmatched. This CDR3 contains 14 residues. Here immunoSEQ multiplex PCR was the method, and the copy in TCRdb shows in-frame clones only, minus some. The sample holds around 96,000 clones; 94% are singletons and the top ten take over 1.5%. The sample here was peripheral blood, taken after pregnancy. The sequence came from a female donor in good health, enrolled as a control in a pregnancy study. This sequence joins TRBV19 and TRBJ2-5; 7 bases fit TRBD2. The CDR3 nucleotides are TGTGCCAGTAGTATTGGCGGGAGCGGAGAGACCCAGTACTTC. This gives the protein CASSIGGSGETQYF.